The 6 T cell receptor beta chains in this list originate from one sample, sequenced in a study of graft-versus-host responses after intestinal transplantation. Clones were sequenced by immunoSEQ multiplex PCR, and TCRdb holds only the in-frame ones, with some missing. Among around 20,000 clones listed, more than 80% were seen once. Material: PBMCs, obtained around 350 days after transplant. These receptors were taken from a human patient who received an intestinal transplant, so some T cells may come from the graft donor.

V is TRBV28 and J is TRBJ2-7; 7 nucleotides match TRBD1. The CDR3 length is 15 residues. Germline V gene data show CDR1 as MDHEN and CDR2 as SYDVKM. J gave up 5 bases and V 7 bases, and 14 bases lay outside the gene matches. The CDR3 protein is CASTQPRDSRNEQYF. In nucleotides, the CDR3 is TGTGCCAGCACTCAACCCCGGGACAGTCGGAACGAGCAGTACTTC.

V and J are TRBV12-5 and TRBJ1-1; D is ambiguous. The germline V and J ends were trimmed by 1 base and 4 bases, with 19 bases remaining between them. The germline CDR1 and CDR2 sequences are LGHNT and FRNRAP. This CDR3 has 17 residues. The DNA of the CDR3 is TGTGCTAGTGGTTTGGAACCGGGCCGGCGAGGAAGCACTGAAGCTTTCTTT. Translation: CASGLEPGRRGSTEAFF.

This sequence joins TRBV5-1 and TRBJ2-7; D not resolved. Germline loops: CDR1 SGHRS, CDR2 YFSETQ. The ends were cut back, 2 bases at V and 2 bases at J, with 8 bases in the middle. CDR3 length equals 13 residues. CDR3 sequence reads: CASSFTDTYEQYF. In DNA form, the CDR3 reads TGCGCCAGCAGCTTTACTGACACCTACGAGCAGTACTTC.

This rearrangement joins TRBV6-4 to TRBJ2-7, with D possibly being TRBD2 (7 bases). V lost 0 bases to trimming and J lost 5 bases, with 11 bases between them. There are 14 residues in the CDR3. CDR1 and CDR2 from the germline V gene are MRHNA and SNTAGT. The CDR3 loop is CASSDSPGGHEQYF. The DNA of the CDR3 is TGTGCCAGCAGTGACTCCCCGGGGGGCCACGAGCAGTACTTC.

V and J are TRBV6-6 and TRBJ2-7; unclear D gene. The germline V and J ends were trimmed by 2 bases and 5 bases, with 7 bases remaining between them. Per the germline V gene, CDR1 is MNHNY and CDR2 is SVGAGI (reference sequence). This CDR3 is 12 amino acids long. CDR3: CASSYEGNEQYF. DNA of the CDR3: TGTGCCAGCAGTTACGAAGGGAACGAGCAGTACTTC.

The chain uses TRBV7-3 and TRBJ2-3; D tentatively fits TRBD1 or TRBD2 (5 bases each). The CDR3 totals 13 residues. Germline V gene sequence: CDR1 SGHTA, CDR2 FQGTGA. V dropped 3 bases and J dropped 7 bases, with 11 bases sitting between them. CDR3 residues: CASSLGVRNTQYF. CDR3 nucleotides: TGTGCCAGCAGCTTGGGGGTGAGGAATACGCAGTATTTT.